This entry concerns a single T cell receptor (beta chain). The antigen remains unidentified. These data are taken from a study of cytomegalovirus exposure and HLA in healthy donors. The PCR made use of 60 Vbeta and 13 Jbeta primers. Repertoires were generated with immunoSEQ multiplex PCR, while TCRdb's copy carries only in-frame clones and drops some. The table has about 200,000 clones, roughly 79% seen once; the top ten hold approximately 2%. Study results and limitations: At a 0.05 false discovery rate, a later analysis found around 17,000 TCR beta sequences to be associated with HLA alleles. Likely technical artifact: a cluster of highly shared sequence variants. In a later analysis, TCR beta V- and J-gene trimming was associated with a missense DCLRE1C variant.

Sequencing was done on a sample of PBMCs. The clonotype was recovered from a man aged 25-40 years in good health and CMV-seronegative.

CDR3 sequence reads: CASSLDPGTSGSGEQYF. The CDR3 nucleotides read TGTGCCAGCAGCTTAGATCCCGGGACTAGCGGGAGCGGCGAGCAGTACTTC. The chain has TRBV7-6 and TRBJ2-7, with 14 bases fitting TRBD2. The CDR3 loop spans 17 amino acids. With 1 base clipped from V and 6 bases from J, the junction kept 8 bases outside the gene matches. Germline values: CDR1 SGHVS, CDR2 FNYEAQ. The full variable domain, its missing parts supplied by reference TRBV7-6 and TRBJ2-7, is GAGVSQSPRYKVTKRGQDVALRCDPISGHVSLYWYRQALGQGPEFLTYFNYEAQQDKSGLPNDRFSAERPEGSISTLTIQRTEQRDSAMYRCASSLDPGTSGSGEQYFGPGTRLTVT.